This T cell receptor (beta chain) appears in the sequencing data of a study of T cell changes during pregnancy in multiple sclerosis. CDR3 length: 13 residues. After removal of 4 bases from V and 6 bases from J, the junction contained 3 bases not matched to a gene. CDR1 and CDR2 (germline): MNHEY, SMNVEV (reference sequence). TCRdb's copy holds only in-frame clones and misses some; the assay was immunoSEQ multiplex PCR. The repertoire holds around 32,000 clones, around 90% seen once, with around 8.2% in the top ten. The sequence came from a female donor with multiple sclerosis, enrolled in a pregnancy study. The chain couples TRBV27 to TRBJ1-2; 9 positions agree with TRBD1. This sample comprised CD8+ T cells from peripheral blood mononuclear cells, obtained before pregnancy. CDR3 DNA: TGTGCCAGCAGTTGGACAGGGGTGAATGGCTACACCTTC. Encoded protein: CASSWTGVNGYTF.